Listed here are 10 T cell receptor beta chains from one sample, sequenced in a study of blood T cell repertoires in COVID-19. Repertoires were generated with immunoSEQ multiplex PCR, while TCRdb's copy carries only in-frame clones and drops some. The sample has some 70,000 clones, 80% to 90% seen once. The sequenced material came from peripheral blood. The receptors were gathered from a man aged 50 to 59 with acute or convalescent COVID-19.

This clone was found once. This rearrangement joins TRBV5-4 to TRBJ2-2; 7 bases are a match to TRBD2. Unmatched junction bases numbered 10, after V lost 5 bases and J lost 3 bases. CDR1 and CDR2 (germline): SGHNT, YYREEE (reference sequence). CDR3 length: 16 amino acids. Here the CDR3 reads CASRKTGGDYTGELFF. CDR3 coding DNA: TGTGCCAGCAGAAAAACGGGAGGCGATTACACCGGGGAGCTGTTTTTT.

This rearrangement joins TRBV7-2 to TRBJ2-1; D may be TRBD2 (5 bases). V shed 5 bases and J shed 7 bases, with 21 bases lying between them. CDR1 is SGHTA, CDR2 FQGNSA, per germline. The CDR3 is 16 residues long. CDR3: CASSPPTGLMGNEQFF. The CDR3 DNA follows: TGTGCCAGCAGCCCACCCACTGGACTGATGGGTAATGAGCAGTTCTTC.

The rearrangement links TRBV6-5 to TRBJ2-7; 13 bases are shared with TRBD2. Germline V CDR1 and CDR2: MNHEY, SVGAGI. J lost 5 bases, V lost 2 bases, and 6 bases had no gene match. The CDR3 spans 16 residues. This CDR3 reads CASSYPGTSGKDEQYV. CDR3 bases: TGTGCCAGCAGTTACCCCGGGACTAGCGGGAAGGACGAGCAGTACGTC.

The rearrangement uses TRBV19 and TRBJ1-5; 11 nucleotides agree with TRBD1. The trim removed 5 bases at V and 0 bases at J, leaving 12 bases unmatched. Germline loops: CDR1 LNHDA, CDR2 SQIVND (reference sequence). CDR3 length: 19 amino acids. The CDR3 sequence is CASSSRDRGRVRSNQPQHF. As DNA, the CDR3 is TGTGCCAGTAGTTCCCGGGACAGGGGGAGGGTTCGTAGCAATCAGCCCCAGCATTTT.

The V gene is TRBV27, the J gene TRBJ2-7; 10 nucleotides agree with TRBD2. The germline V gene encodes CDR1 MNHEY and CDR2 SMNVEV (reference sequence). The V gene end was trimmed by 4 bases and the J gene end by 0 bases; junction bases not matched to a gene: 6. The CDR3 runs 16 residues. CDR3 protein: CASSSLRTSGSYEQYF. In DNA form, the CDR3 reads TGTGCCAGCAGTTCCCTGCGGACTAGCGGCTCCTACGAGCAGTACTTC.

The chain couples TRBV7-8 to TRBJ2-1; a possible D gene is TRBD2 (6 bases). V shed 1 base and J shed 3 bases, with 10 bases lying between them. CDR1 and CDR2 from the germline V gene are SGHVS and FQNEAQ. The CDR3 sequence is 15 residues long. The CDR3 DNA reads as TGTGCCAGCAGCTTAGGCGGGGATTTCTACAATGAGCAGTTCTTC. Protein product: CASSLGGDFYNEQFF.

This chain uses TRBV29-1 with TRBJ1-1; a weak D match, TRBD1 (5 bases). Germline-derived CDR1 and CDR2 are SQVTM and ANQGSEA. The CDR3 contains 15 residues. Deletions cut 0 bases from V and 4 bases from J, with 15 bases between. In DNA, the CDR3 is TGCAGCGTTGAAGATCGGGGGGGAATGGGCACTGAAGCTTTCTTT. It codes for CSVEDRGGMGTEAFF.

The gene calls are TRBV6-2 or TRBV6-3 and TRBJ2-3, with D unresolved. The CDR3 extends over 17 amino acids. Germline V gene sequence: CDR1 MNHEY, CDR2 SVGEGT. Trimming removed 4 bases at V and 3 bases at J, with 20 bases between. The CDR3 here is CASSFSSSRLRTDTQYF. The CDR3, as DNA: TGTGCCAGCAGTTTTAGTTCATCTAGGCTACGTACAGATACGCAGTATTTT.

The sample holds a few counts of this clone. This chain joins TRBV5-1 and TRBJ2-1; 10 bases fit TRBD2. CDR1 SGHRS and CDR2 YFSETQ come from the germline V gene. Trimming cost V 4 bases and J 5 bases; bases outside gene matches: 18. This CDR3 contains 19 residues. The CDR3: CASSATGTSVSRPHNEQFF. The CDR3 nucleotides are TGCGCCAGCAGCGCCACCGGGACTAGCGTCAGCCGGCCACACAATGAGCAGTTCTTC.

The chain carries TRBV7-9 and TRBJ2-2; tentative D call: TRBD2 (5 bases). Per the germline V gene, CDR1 is SEHNR and CDR2 is FQNEAQ (reference sequence). The CDR3 is 16 amino acids. V gave up 7 bases and J gave up 2 bases, with 17 bases separating them. DNA for the CDR3: TGTGCCAGCACGGGGTCGGAGTGGAGTAACACCGGGGAGCTGTTTTTT. Protein product: CASTGSEWSNTGELFF.